The T cell receptor beta chain under discussion was sequenced for a study of blood T cell repertoires in COVID-19. At the level of the study: COVID-19 samples from acute and convalescent phases originated in the United States, Italy and Spain. PBMCs, B-cell-depleted T cells, or T cells were the source of the cDNA or gDNA that made up the material.

Categorization into cohorts depended on clinical history that participants reported. V dropped 10 bases and J dropped 6 bases, with 10 bases sitting between them. This CDR3 has 11 amino acids. The germline V gene encodes CDR1 ENHRY and CDR2 SYGVKD. Per the original data handling: Using reference gene primer amplification, nucleated cell counts were estimated. Data came from immunoSEQ multiplex PCR; TCRdb stores just in-frame clones and leaves some out. V and J calls and clone size come straight from that table; D and trimming were deduced from the DNA. This table has about 150,000 clones, around 84% appearing once.

The source is a woman in her forties or fifties who had been exposed to COVID-19. The sample taken for sequencing was PBMCs or T cells enriched from blood (not recorded which). The chain joins TRBV10-3 to TRBJ1-3; D is unclear. CDR3 region: CASRLLNTIYF. CDR3 in DNA: TGTGCCAGTCGTCTCCTAAACACCATATATTTT.